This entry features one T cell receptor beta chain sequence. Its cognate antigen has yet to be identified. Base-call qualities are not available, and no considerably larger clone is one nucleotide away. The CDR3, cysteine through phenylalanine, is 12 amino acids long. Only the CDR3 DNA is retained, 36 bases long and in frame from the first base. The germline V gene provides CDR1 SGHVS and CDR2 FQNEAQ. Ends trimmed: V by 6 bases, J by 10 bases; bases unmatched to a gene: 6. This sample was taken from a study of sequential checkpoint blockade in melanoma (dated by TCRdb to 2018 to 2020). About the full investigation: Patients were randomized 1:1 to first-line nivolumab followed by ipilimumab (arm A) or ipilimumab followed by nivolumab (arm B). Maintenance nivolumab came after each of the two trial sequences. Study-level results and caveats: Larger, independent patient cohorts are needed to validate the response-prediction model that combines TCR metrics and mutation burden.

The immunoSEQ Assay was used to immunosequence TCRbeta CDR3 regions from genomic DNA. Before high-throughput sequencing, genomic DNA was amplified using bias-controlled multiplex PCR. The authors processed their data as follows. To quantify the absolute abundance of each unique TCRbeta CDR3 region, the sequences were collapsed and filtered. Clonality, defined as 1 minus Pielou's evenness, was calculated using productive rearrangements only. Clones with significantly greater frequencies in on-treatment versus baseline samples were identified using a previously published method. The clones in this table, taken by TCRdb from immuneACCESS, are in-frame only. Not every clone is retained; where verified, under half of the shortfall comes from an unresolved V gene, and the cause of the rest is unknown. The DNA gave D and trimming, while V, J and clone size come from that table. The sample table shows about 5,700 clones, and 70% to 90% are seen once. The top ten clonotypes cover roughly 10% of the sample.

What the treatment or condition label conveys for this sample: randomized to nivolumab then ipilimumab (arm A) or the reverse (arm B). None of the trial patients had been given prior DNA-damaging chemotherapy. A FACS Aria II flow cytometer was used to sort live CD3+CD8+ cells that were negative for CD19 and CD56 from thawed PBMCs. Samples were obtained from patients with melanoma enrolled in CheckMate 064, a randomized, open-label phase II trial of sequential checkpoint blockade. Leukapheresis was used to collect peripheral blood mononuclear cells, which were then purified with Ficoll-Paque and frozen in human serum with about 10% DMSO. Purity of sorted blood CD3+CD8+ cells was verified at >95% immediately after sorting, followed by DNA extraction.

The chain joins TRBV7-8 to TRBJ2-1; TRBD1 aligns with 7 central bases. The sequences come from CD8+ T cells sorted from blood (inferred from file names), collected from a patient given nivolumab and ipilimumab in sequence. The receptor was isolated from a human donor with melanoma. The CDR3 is CASRTGMGEQFF. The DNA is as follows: TGTGCCAGCAGGACAGGGATGGGGGAGCAGTTCTTC.